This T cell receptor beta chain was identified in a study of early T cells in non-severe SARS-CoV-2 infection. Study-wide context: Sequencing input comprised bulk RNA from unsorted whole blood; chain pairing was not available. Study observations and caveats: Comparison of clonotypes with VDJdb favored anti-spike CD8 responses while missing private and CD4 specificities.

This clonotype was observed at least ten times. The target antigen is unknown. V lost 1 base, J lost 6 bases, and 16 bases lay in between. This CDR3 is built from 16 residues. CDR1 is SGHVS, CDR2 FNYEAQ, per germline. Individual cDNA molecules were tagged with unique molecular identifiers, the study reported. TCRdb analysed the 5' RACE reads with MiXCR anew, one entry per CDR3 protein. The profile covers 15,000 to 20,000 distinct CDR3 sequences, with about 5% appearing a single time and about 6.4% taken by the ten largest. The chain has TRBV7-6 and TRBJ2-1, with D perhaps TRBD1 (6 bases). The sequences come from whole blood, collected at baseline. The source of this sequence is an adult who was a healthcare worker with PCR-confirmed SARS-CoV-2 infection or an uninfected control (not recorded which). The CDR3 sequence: CASSLVSGRGGNEQFF. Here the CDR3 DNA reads TGTGCCAGCAGCTTAGTCTCCGGCAGGGGCGGCAATGAGCAGTTCTTC.